This entry features one T cell receptor beta chain sequence. As yet, its antigen is unknown. The data were obtained in a study of vaccination effects on CD4 cells after COVID-19. In the study overall: Samples were taken post-vaccine, and their median timing was 72 days after the second dose.

The table came from immunoSEQ multiplex PCR; TCRdb's copy has only in-frame clones and leaves some out. The sample records roughly 30,000 clones, approximately 71% being singletons. After expansion with viral peptide pools in the ViraFEST assay, antigen-specific CD4+ T cells were sequenced. Scientists isolated CD4+ T cells after a roughly ten-day culture period ended. Subjects were given two BNT162b2 or mRNA-1273 vaccine doses. On both days 3 and 7, half of the culture medium was replaced with IL-2 medium. Germline lookup yields CDR1 SGHTA and CDR2 FQGNSA. The CDR3 extends over 13 amino acids. V shed 5 bases and J shed 5 bases, with 9 bases lying between them.

This chain joins TRBV7-2 and TRBJ2-2, with D possibly matching TRBD1 (6 bases). The TCR comes from a human donor who received a COVID-19 vaccine. Sequences were derived from CD4+ T cells from PBMCs cultured with HCoV-NL63 spike peptides, sampled after COVID-19 vaccination. CDR3 nucleotide sequence: TGTGCCAGCAGCCCCCAGGGGACCGGGGAGCTGTTTTTT. Translated: CASSPQGTGELFF.